The rows below give T cell receptor beta chains drawn from one sample of a study of cytomegalovirus exposure and HLA in healthy donors. The data were produced by immunoSEQ multiplex PCR, yet TCRdb's version contains in-frame clones alone and is incomplete. The table includes about 140,000 clones, 70% to 80% detected once. The sequenced sample consisted of PBMCs. The source is a woman aged 45-60 years in good health and CMV-seronegative. Both conserved end residues are part of each CDR3. The D gene is left open where the match is weak. The listing skips clone size in some rows; elsewhere it reads once, few, many or a size class.

d_call,v_call,clone_size,j_call,cdr3_aa,cdr3_nt
TRBD2,TRBV7-3,-,TRBJ2-3,CASSGSGGPGTDTQYF,TGTGCCAGCAGCGGTTCGGGGGGGCCCGGCACAGATACGCAGTATTTT
-,TRBV7-9,-,TRBJ1-1,CASSLQGITEAFF,TGTGCCAGCAGCCTACAGGGTATCACTGAAGCTTTCTTT
TRBD1,TRBV5-1,-,TRBJ2-1,CASSQRDRDDEQFF,TGCGCCAGCAGCCAACGGGACAGGGACGATGAGCAGTTCTTC
-,TRBV7-2,-,TRBJ2-7,CASSLGGIVHEQYF,TGTGCCAGCAGCTTAGGTGGCATCGTCCACGAGCAGTACTTC
-,TRBV29-1,-,TRBJ2-7,CSVEGSGNEQYF,TGCAGCGTTGAAGGGTCGGGAAATGAGCAGTACTTC
TRBD1,TRBV15,-,TRBJ2-2,CATSRGPGQGDGELFF,TGTGCCACCAGCAGAGGTCCGGGACAGGGGGACGGGGAGCTGTTTTTT
-,TRBV7-6,-,TRBJ1-4,CASSPGLPTITNEKLFF,TGTGCCAGCAGCCCGGGACTCCCGACGATAACTAATGAAAAACTGTTTTTT
TRBD2,TRBV19,-,TRBJ2-1,CASSGLAGEQFF,TGTGCCAGTAGTGGACTAGCGGGGGAGCAGTTCTTC
-,TRBV15,-,TRBJ2-7,CATSRGTGYEQYF,TGTGCCACCAGCAGAGGTACGGGATACGAGCAGTACTTC
-,TRBV27,-,TRBJ1-2,CASSLYGAGGYTF,TGTGCCAGCAGTTTATATGGGGCGGGGGGCTACACCTTC
-,TRBV7-3,-,TRBJ2-3,CASSLGRNTDTQYF,TGTGCCAGCAGCTTGGGGCGGAACACAGATACGCAGTATTTT
-,TRBV19,-,TRBJ2-3,CASTAGAHTDTQYF,TGTGCCAGTACCGCGGGGGCGCACACAGATACGCAGTATTTT
-,TRBV5-1,-,TRBJ2-7,CASSFRGDEQYF,TGCGCCAGCAGCTTCAGGGGTGACGAGCAGTACTTC
-,TRBV19,-,TRBJ2-6,CASSITGSPGANVLTF,TGTGCCAGTAGTATTACAGGGAGCCCTGGGGCCAACGTCCTGACTTTC
TRBD1,TRBV7-9,-,TRBJ1-4,CASRLGTGDEKLFF,TGTGCCAGCAGACTCGGGACAGGGGATGAAAAACTGTTTTTT
TRBD1,TRBV4-3,once,TRBJ1-5,CASSQGTGESNQPQHF,TGCGCCAGCAGCCAAGGGACAGGGGAATCCAATCAGCCCCAGCATTTT
TRBD2,TRBV10-1,-,TRBJ2-1,CASSEPGLAGNEQFF,TGCGCCAGCAGTGAGCCGGGACTAGCTGGCAATGAGCAGTTCTTC
TRBD1,TRBV2,-,TRBJ1-5,CASSGTGGQPQHF,TGTGCCAGCAGTGGGACAGGGGGCCAGCCCCAGCATTTT
-,TRBV6-1,-,TRBJ2-1,CASSYGVEGGEQFF,TGTGCCAGCAGTTATGGTGTAGAGGGAGGCGAGCAGTTCTTC
TRBD2,TRBV5-4,-,TRBJ2-7,CASSLELAGGSYEQYF,TGTGCCAGCAGCTTGGAATTAGCGGGGGGCTCCTACGAGCAGTACTTC
-,TRBV27,-,TRBJ1-1,CASSFGGGLTEAFF,TGTGCCAGCAGTTTCGGCGGGGGATTGACTGAAGCTTTCTTT
-,TRBV4-1,-,TRBJ2-7,CASSQVSTASYEQYF,TGCGCCAGCAGCCAAGTTAGCACTGCCTCCTACGAGCAGTACTTC
TRBD1,TRBV27,-,TRBJ2-7,CASSLQGEETGQYF,TGTGCCAGCAGTTTACAGGGGGAAGAGACCGGCCAGTACTTC
TRBD1,TRBV28,-,TRBJ1-4,CASRTGDATNEKLFF,TGTGCCAGCAGGACAGGGGATGCAACTAATGAAAAACTGTTTTTT
TRBD1,TRBV6-6,-,TRBJ1-5,CASSSTGTQQPQHF,TGTGCCAGCAGTTCGACAGGGACACAGCAGCCCCAGCATTTT
TRBD1,TRBV6-5,-,TRBJ1-3,CASRPGGSGNTIYF,TGTGCCAGCAGACCAGGGGGCTCTGGAAACACCATATATTTT
TRBD1,TRBV19,few,TRBJ2-2,CASSSGTVNTGELFF,TGTGCCAGTAGTTCCGGGACAGTGAACACCGGGGAGCTGTTTTTT
TRBD1,TRBV10-3,-,TRBJ1-6,CAIRDREAPLHF,TGTGCCATTCGGGACAGGGAGGCACCCCTCCACTTT
-,TRBV19,-,TRBJ1-3,CASSARAGNTIYF,TGTGCCAGTAGTGCCAGGGCTGGAAACACCATATATTTT
TRBD1,TRBV15,few,TRBJ2-5,CATSRDTLDREFGKETQYF,TGTGCCACCAGCAGAGACACCCTGGACAGGGAATTTGGGAAAGAGACCCAGTACTTC
-,TRBV5-1,-,TRBJ1-1,CASTLGAYNTEAFF,TGCGCCAGCACCCTTGGGGCATATAACACTGAAGCTTTCTTT
-,TRBV6-7,-,TRBJ2-6,CASSYPTPGSGANVLTF,TGTGCCAGCAGTTACCCGACTCCTGGCTCTGGGGCCAACGTCCTGACTTTC
-,TRBV5-4,-,TRBJ2-2,CASSRRTDTITGELFF,TGTGCCAGCAGTAGAAGGACAGACACCATCACCGGGGAGCTGTTTTTT
-,TRBV30,-,TRBJ2-7,CAWKGGDRSYEQYF,TGTGCCTGGAAGGGGGGGGATCGGAGCTACGAGCAGTACTTC
-,TRBV6-5,-,TRBJ2-5,CASTGGGNQETQYF,TGTGCCAGCACTGGCGGGGGCAACCAAGAGACCCAGTACTTC
TRBD2,TRBV6-6,-,TRBJ2-3,CASSWGGTQYF,TGTGCCAGCAGTTGGGGGGGTACGCAGTATTTT
-,TRBV2,-,TRBJ2-5,CASSGPLQETQYF,TGTGCCAGCAGTGGTCCCCTCCAAGAGACCCAGTACTTC
TRBD1,TRBV5-5,-,TRBJ2-7,CAGSFFGQAFSYEQYF,TGTGCCGGCAGCTTCTTCGGACAGGCGTTCTCCTACGAGCAGTACTTC
-,TRBV11-2,-,TRBJ2-7,CASSSNKGLHEQYF,TGTGCCAGCAGCTCAAACAAGGGACTTCACGAGCAGTACTTC
-,TRBV7-6,-,TRBJ2-5,CASSPSAGRKTQYF,TGTGCCAGCAGCCCTTCGGCAGGGCGGAAGACCCAGTACTTC
TRBD1,TRBV11-2,once,TRBJ1-1,CASSLNRGETEAFF,TGTGCCAGCAGCTTAAACAGGGGGGAAACTGAAGCTTTCTTT